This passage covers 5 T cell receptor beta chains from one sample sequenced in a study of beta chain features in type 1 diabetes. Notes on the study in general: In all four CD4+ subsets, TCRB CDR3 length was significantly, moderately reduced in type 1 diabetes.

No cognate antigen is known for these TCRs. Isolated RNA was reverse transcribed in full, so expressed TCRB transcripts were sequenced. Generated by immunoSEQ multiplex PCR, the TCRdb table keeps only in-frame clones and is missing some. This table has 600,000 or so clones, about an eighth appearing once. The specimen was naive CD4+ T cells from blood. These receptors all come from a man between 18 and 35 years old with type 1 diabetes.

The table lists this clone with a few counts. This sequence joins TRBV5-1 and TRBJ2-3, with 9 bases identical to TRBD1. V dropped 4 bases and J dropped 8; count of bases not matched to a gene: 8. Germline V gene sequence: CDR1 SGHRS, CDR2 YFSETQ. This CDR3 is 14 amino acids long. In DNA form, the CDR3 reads TGCGCCAGCAGCCCCGGACAGGGGTACGGTACGCAGTATTTT. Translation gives CASSPGQGYGTQYF.

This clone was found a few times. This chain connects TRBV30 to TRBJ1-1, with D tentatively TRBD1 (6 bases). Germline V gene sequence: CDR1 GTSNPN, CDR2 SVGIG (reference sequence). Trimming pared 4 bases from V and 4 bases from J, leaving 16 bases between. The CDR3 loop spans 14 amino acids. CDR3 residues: CAWTDVQGSTEAFF. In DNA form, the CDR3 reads TGTGCCTGGACCGACGTACAGGGTTCCACTGAAGCTTTCTTT. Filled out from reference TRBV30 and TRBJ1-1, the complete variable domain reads SQTIHQWPATLVQPVGSPLSLECTVEGTSNPNLYWYRQAAGRGLQLLFYSVGIGQISSEVPQNLSASRPQDRQFILSSKKLLLSDSGFYLCAWTDVQGSTEAFFGQGTRLTVV.

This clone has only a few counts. Here the CDR3 reads CASSEGAAGGETQYF. The DNA for the CDR3 is TGTGCCAGCAGTGAAGGGGCAGCGGGCGGGGAGACCCAGTACTTC. V and J are TRBV6-1 and TRBJ2-5; D perhaps matches TRBD2 (6 bases). From germline, CDR1 is MNHNS and CDR2 SASEGT. Trimming stripped 1 base from V and 5 bases from J, with 14 bases between. The CDR3 sequence is 15 residues long.

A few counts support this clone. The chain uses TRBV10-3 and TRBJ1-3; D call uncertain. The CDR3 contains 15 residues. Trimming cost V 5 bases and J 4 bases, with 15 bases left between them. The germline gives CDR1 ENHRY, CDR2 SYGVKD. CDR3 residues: CAISKQSLRGNTIYF. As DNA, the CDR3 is TGTGCCATCAGTAAACAGTCTCTGAGGGGAAACACCATATATTTT.

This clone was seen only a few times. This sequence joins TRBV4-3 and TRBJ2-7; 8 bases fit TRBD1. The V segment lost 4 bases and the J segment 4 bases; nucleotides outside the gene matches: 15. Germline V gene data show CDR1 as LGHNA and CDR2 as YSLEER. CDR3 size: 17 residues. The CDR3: CASSLFTGSQGAYEQYF. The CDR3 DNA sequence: TGCGCCAGCAGCCTCTTTACTGGAAGTCAGGGGGCGTACGAGCAGTACTTC.